Each of the 3 T cell receptor beta chains below was sequenced from the same sample in a study of blood T cell repertoires in COVID-19. Sequenced by immunoSEQ multiplex PCR; TCRdb stores in-frame clones only, minus some. The sample carries 300,000 to 350,000 clones, about 88% recorded once. The sequenced material came from peripheral blood. The receptors shown here come from a woman aged 70-85 years with COVID-19, enrolled during active disease.

This clone showed up just a few times. Other nucleotide sequences from this sample produce the same CDR3. This chain connects TRBV7-2 to TRBJ1-2; 9 bases line up with TRBD1. Trimming at V came to 6 bases and at J to 3 bases, leaving 5 bases not matched to a gene. Germline CDR1 is SGHTA and CDR2 is FQGNSA. The CDR3 consists of 14 residues. CDR3 nucleotides: TGTGCCAGCAGTCCCCGGACAGGGGACTATGGCTACACCTTC. The encoded protein is CASSPRTGDYGYTF.

This clone was seen only once. The chain employs TRBV5-1 and TRBJ1-2, with 7 bases fitting TRBD1. The CDR3 is 14 amino acids. Germline V lookup: CDR1 SGHRS, CDR2 YFSETQ. Trimming took 7 bases from V and 3 from J; bases not matched to a gene: 9. The chain's CDR3 is CASPGRGRDYGYTF. The CDR3 DNA follows: TGCGCCAGCCCCGGGAGGGGGCGCGACTATGGCTACACCTTC.

The chain combines TRBV24-1 with TRBJ2-4; no clear D. This CDR3 contains 13 residues. V was pared by 8 bases and J by 5 bases, with 12 bases between. Looked up from germline, CDR1 is KGHDR and CDR2 is SFDVKD. The CDR3 DNA is TGTGCCACCACTGTCCGAGATGAAAACATTCAGTACTTC. Its protein is CATTVRDENIQYF.